In this sample, the clone carrying this T cell receptor beta chain turned up a few times. Generated by immunoSEQ multiplex PCR, the TCRdb table keeps only in-frame clones and is missing some. The sample yields fewer than 500,000 clones, about four fifths seen once. With V trimmed by 5 bases and J by 2 bases, 2 bases remained unmatched. Germline CDR1 and CDR2: ENHRY and SYGVKD. CDR3 length equals 14 residues. These data belong to a study of blood T cell repertoires in COVID-19. Study-wide context: PBMCs, B-cell-depleted T cells, or T cells provided the cDNA or gDNA that made up the material.

The rearrangement uses TRBV10-3 and TRBJ2-1; TRBD2 aligns across 8 bases. The source is a human donor with acute or convalescent COVID-19. The donor label of this sample is uncertain. The material sequenced was peripheral blood. Written as DNA, the CDR3 is TGTGCCATCAGTACGGGAGGGGCCTACAATGAGCAGTTCTTC. Translated, it gives CAISTGGAYNEQFF.